This TCR beta chain appears in the sequencing data of a study of T cells in Graves' hyperthyroidism and ophthalmopathy (dated by TCRdb to about 2019). For the wider study: Peripheral blood samples were taken at the time of initial diagnosis, prior to any treatment. To identify distinguishing TCR V-J signatures, a discovery cohort of 100 or so patients was used, comprising under 45 with Graves' ophthalmopathy and approximately 57 with stable Graves' hyperthyroidism. Prospective prediction of ophthalmopathy was tested in an independent validation cohort of fewer than 20 hyperthyroidism patients and around 16 patients who later progressed to ophthalmopathy. The roughly 94 discovery patients were randomly divided into training and test sets at a 7:3 ratio. In addition, the study compared T-cell repertoires in thyroid tissue and in blood from roughly six Graves' hyperthyroidism patients. After sampling, hyperthyroidism patients received methimazole starting at 30 mg daily, and ophthalmopathy patients received high-dose intravenous methylprednisolone. The paper describes TCR Vbeta CDR3 sequencing of about 140 peripheral blood samples, made up of 43 ophthalmopathy patients, some 76 hyperthyroidism patients and 17 progressor patients. Broader findings and caveats from the paper: No statistical method was used to fix the sample size in advance, and group allocation was not hidden from the investigators. In validation, the model predicted progression to ophthalmopathy with 65% to 71% sensitivity and approximately 74% specificity, a median of about 6.7 months before onset. A 13 V-J signature model separated ophthalmopathy from stable hyperthyroidism, with roughly 88% sensitivity and about 81% specificity in cross-validation and 80%/75% in testing. Most expanded thyroid clonotypes (frequency above 0.001) were also detected in blood, a finding suggesting that blood repertoires may reflect thyroid immune responses.

Turning to this clonotype: Its antigen is still unknown. Base qualities are not provided; no much larger clone lies one nucleotide away.

A patient counted as having stable Graves' hyperthyroidism if no progression to ophthalmopathy occurred over 18 months of follow-up. Hyperthyroidism patients were aged 18 to 65 years and newly diagnosed, with disease duration of less than 2 months. Any patient with an uncontrolled infection, another autoimmune disease, pregnancy or lactation was excluded. Diagnoses were based on clinical symptoms, serum thyroxine and TRAb, thyroid ultrasound and orbital computed tomography. PBMCs were separated from 10 ml of fresh peripheral blood using Ficoll-Paque density gradient centrifugation. Trizol reagent was used to extract total RNA, and RNA quality was then checked on an Agilent 2100 Bioanalyzer. CDR1 MNHEY and CDR2 SVGAGI are derived from the germline V gene. V is pared back by 5 bases and J by 6 bases, with 11 bases lying between the germline termini. There are 13 amino acids in the CDR3, from cysteine to phenylalanine inclusive. Only the CDR3 portion is preserved as DNA: 39 bases, with reading frame beginning at the first base.

The TCR beta CDR3 regions were amplified from the RNA transcripts. For the first round of RT-PCR on the TCR CDR3, the HTBI primer set was used together with the Qiagen OneStep RT-PCR kit. The libraries were constructed in a second round of multiplex PCR and then size-selected and purified. Paired-end sequencing of the libraries was performed with 100 bp reads on an Illumina HiSeq2000. Concerning the study's data processing: SOAPnuke was used to process the raw data, removing reads that contained adapters or uncalled bases, had a mean Phred below 15, or lacked an exact match to the constant primer or identifier. High-quality paired reads were merged with COPE v1.2.5, and unique nucleotide sequences were defined as clonotypes. Clonotypes were aligned to IMGT TRBV, TRBD and TRBJ reference segments using MiTCR v1.1. The analysis was restricted to V-J combinations with a frequency above 0.0001, which together covered 99.2% of the repertoires. The TCS score was defined as F50 (clonal expansion) divided by E x V (chaos), with BLOSUM62-based TCRdist calculated between CDR3 peptides within each V-J. Welch's t-statistics and random forest reduced 450 to 600 V-J features to around 14, which were used in a naive Bayes classifier (R e1071). The raw public data were reprocessed by TCRdb itself: fastp quality trimming at Q25, MiXCR clonotype calling, in-frame beta chains only. A single entry per CDR3 protein holds the most common genes and DNA from its merged rows. None of the V and J calls come from the authors' own analysis; TCRdb made them. This sample is represented by about 360,000 distinct CDR3 sequences; more than 20% of them were singletons. The ten largest clones take up around 70% of the sample.

The rearranged chain carries TRBV6-5 and TRBJ1-5, with the D segment identity uncertain. Input material: blood. The receptor was derived from a man aged 50 or older with Graves' hyperthyroidism. The nucleotide sequence is given as TGTGCCAGCAGTGCCCCGGGGAGTCAGCCCCAGCATTTT. This yields the protein CASSAPGSQPQHF.